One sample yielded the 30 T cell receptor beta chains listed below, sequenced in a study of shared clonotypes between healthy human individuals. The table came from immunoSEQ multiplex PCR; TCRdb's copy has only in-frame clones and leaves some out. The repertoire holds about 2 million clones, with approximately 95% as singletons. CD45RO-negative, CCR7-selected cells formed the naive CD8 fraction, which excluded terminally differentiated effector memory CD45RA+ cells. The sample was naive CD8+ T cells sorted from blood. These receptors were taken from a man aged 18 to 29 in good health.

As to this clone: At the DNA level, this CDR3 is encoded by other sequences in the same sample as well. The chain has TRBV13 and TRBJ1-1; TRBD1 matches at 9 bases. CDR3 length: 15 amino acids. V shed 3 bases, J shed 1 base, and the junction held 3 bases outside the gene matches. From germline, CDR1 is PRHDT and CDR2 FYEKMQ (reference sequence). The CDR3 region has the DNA TGTGCCAGCAGCTTGGGGGGACAGGGGAACACTGAAGCTTTCTTT. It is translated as CASSLGGQGNTEAFF.

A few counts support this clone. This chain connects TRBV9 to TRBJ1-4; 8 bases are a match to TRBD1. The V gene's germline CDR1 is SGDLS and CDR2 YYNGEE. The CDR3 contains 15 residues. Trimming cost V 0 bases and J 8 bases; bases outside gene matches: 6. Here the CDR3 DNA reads TGTGCCAGCAGCGTAGCGTGGAGACAGGGGGAAAAACTGTTTTTT. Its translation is CASSVAWRQGEKLFF.

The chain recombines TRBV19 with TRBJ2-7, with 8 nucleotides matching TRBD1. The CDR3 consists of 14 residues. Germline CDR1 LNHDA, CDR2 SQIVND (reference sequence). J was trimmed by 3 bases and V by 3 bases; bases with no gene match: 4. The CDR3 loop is CASSIETGGYEQYF. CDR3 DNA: TGTGCCAGTAGTATTGAAACAGGGGGCTACGAGCAGTACTTC.

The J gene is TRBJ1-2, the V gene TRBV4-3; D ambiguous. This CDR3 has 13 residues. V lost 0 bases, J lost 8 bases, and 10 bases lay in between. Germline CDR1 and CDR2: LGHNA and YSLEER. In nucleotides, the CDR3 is TGCGCCAGCAGCCAAGATCCTATGGGCGGCTACACCTTC. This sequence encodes CASSQDPMGGYTF.

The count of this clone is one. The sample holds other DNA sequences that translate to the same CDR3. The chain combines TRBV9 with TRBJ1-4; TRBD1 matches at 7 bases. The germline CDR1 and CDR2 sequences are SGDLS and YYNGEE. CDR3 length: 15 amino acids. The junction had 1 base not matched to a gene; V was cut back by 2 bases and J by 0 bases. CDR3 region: CASSVGQATNEKLFF. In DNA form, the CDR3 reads TGTGCCAGCAGCGTCGGACAGGCAACTAATGAAAAACTGTTTTTT.

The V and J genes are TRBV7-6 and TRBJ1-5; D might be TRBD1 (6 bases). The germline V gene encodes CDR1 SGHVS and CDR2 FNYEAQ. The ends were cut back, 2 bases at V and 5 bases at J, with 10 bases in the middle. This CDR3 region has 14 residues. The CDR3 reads CASSLWGGDQPQHF. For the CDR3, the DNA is TGTGCCAGCAGCTTATGGGGGGGCGATCAGCCCCAGCATTTT.

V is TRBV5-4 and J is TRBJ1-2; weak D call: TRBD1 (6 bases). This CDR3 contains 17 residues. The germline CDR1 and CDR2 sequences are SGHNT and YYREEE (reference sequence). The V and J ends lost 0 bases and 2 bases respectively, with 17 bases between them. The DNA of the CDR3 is TGTGCCAGCAGCTTGGGGGCCGTGGGGGCGGGAAACTATGGCTACACCTTC. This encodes CASSLGAVGAGNYGYTF. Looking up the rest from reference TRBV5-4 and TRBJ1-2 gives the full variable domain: ETGVTQSPTHLIKTRGQQVTLRCSSQSGHNTVSWYQQALGQGPQFIFQYYREEENGRGNFPPRFSGLQFPNYSSELNVNALELDDSALYLCASSLGAVGAGNYGYTFGSGTRLTVV.

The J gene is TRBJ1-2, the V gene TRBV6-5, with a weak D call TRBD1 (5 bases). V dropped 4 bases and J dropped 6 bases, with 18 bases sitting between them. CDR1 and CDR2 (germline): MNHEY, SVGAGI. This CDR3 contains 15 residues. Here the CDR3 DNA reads TGTGCCAGCAGTTCACACGGGGGTGACTCAGATGGCTACACCTTC. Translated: CASSSHGGDSDGYTF.

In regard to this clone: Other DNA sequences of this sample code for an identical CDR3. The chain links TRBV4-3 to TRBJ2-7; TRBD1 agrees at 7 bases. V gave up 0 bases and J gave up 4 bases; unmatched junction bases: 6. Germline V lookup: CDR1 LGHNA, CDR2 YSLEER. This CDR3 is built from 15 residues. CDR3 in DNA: TGCGCCAGCAGCCAAGATCGAGACAGGGCATACGAGCAGTACTTC. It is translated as CASSQDRDRAYEQYF.

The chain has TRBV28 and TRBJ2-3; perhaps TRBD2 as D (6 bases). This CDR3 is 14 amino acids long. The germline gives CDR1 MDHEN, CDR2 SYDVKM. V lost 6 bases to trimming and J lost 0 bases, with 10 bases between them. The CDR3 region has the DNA TGTGCCAGCAGCGGGGGTTATAGCACAGATACGCAGTATTTT. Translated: CASSGGYSTDTQYF.

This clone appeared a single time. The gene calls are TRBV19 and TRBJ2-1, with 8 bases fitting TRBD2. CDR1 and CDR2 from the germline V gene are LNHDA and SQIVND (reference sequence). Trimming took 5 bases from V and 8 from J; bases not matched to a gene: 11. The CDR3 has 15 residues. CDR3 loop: CASSPLAGGGDEQFF. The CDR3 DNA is TGTGCCAGTAGTCCCCTCGCGGGAGGTGGGGATGAGCAGTTCTTC.

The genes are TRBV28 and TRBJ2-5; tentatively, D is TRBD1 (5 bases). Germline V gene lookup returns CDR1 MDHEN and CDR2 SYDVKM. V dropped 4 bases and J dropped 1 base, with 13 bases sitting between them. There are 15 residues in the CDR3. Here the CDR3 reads CASSSRQRSQETQYF. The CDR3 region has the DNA TGTGCCAGCAGTTCGCGACAGAGGAGCCAAGAGACCCAGTACTTC.

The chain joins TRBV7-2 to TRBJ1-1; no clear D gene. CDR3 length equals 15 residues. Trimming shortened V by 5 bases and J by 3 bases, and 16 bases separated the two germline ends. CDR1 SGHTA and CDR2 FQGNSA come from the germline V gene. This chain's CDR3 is CASSLLPRRDTEAFF. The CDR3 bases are TGTGCCAGCAGCCTCTTACCCCGGAGGGACACTGAAGCTTTCTTT.

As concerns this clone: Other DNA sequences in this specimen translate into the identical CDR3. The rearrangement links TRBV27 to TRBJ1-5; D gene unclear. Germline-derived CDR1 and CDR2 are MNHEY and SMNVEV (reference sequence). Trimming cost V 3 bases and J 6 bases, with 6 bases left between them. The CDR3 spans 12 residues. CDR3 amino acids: CASSFIGQPQHF. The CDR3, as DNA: TGTGCCAGCAGTTTTATCGGTCAGCCCCAGCATTTT.

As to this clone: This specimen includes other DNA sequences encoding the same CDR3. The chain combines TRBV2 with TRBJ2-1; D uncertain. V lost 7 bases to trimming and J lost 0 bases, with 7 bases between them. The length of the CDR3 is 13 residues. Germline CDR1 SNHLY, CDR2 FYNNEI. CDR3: CASTASSYNEQFF. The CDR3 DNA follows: TGTGCCAGCACTGCGAGCTCCTACAATGAGCAGTTCTTC. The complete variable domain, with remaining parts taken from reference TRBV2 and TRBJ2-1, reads EPEVTQTPSHQVTQMGQEVILRCVPISNHLYFYWYRQILGQKVEFLVSFYNNEISEKSEIFDDQFSVERPDGSNFTLKIRSTKLEDSAMYFCASTASSYNEQFFGPGTRLTVL.

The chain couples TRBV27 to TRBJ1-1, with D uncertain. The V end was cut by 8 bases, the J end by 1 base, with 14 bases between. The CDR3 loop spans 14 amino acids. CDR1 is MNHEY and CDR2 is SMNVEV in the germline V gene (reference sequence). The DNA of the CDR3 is TGTGCCAGCGTAGAAATTGGAGGGAACACTGAAGCTTTCTTT. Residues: CASVEIGGNTEAFF.

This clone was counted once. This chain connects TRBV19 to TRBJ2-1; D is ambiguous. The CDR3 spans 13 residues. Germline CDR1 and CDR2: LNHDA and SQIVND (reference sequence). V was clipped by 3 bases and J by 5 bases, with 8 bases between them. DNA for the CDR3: TGTGCCAGTAGTATCGGGCCAGACAATGAGCAGTTCTTC. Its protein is CASSIGPDNEQFF. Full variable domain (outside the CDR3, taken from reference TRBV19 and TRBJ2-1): DGGITQSPKYLFRKEGQNVTLSCEQNLNHDAMYWYRQDPGQGLRLIYYSQIVNDFQKGDIAEGYSVSREKKESFPLTVTSAQKNPTAFYLCASSIGPDNEQFFGPGTRLTVL.

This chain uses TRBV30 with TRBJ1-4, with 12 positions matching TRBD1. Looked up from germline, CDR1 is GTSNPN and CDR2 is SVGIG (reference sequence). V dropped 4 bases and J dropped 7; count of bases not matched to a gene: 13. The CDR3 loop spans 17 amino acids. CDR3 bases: TGTGCCTGGAATCCCGGGACAGGGGGCGCGGTTGGTGAAAAACTGTTTTTT. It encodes CAWNPGTGGAVGEKLFF.

The CDR3 DNA is TGTGCCAGTAAGGTTGGGGGGCTGACGATCTACGAGCAGTACTTC. Encoded protein: CASKVGGLTIYEQYF. This chain links TRBV2 with TRBJ2-7; possibly TRBD1 or TRBD2 for D (6 bases each). Germline V gives CDR1 SNHLY, CDR2 FYNNEI. V dropped 9 bases and J dropped 3 bases, with 21 bases sitting between them. The CDR3 is 15 amino acids.

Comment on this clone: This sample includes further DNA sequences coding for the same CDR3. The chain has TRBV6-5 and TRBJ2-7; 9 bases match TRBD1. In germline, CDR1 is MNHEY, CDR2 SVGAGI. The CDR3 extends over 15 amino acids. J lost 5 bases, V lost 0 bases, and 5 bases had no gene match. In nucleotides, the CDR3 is TGTGCCAGCAGTTACTCGGGACAGGGCGGGGACGAGCAGTACTTC. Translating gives CASSYSGQGGDEQYF.

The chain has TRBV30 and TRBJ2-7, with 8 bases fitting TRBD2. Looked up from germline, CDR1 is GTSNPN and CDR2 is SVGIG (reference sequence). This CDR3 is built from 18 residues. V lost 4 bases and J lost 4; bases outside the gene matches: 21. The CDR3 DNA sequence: TGTGCCTGGACCCCCCCACCGGGACTAGAGTTCGGGCTTTACGAGCAGTACTTC. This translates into CAWTPPPGLEFGLYEQYF.

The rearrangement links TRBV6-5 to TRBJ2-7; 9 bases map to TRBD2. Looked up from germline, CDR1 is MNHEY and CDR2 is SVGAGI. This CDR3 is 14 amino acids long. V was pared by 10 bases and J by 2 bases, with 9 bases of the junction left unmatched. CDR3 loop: CAIAAGGGTYEQYF. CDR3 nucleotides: TGTGCCATCGCAGCGGGGGGAGGGACCTACGAGCAGTACTTC.

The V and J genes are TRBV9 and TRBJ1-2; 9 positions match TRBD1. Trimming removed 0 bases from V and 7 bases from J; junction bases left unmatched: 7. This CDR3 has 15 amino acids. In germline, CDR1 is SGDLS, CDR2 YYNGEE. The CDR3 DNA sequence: TGTGCCAGCAGCGTAGTAGGGACAGGGCTGGTTGGCTACACCTTC. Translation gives CASSVVGTGLVGYTF. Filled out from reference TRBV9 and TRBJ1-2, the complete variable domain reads DSGVTQTPKHLITATGQRVTLRCSPRSGDLSVYWYQQSLDQGLQFLIQYYNGEERAKGNILERFSAQQFPDLHSELNLSSLELGDSALYFCASSVVGTGLVGYTFGSGTRLTVV.

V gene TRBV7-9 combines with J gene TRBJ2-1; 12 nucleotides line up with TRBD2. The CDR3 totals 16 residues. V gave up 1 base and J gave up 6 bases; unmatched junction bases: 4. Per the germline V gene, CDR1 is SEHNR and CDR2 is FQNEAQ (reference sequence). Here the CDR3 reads CASSLGPSGRGNEQFF. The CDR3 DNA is TGTGCCAGCAGCTTAGGCCCTAGCGGGAGGGGCAATGAGCAGTTCTTC.

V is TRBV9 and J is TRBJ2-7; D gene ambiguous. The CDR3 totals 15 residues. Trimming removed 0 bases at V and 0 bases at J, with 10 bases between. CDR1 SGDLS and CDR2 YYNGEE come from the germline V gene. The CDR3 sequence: CASSVAPADSYEQYF. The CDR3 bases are TGTGCCAGCAGCGTAGCTCCGGCCGACTCCTACGAGCAGTACTTC.

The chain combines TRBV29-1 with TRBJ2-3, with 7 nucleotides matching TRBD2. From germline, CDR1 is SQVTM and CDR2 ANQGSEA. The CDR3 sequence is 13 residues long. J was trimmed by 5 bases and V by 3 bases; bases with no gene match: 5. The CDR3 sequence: CSVEREREDTQYF. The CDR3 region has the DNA TGCAGCGTTGAGCGGGAGCGTGAAGATACGCAGTATTTT.

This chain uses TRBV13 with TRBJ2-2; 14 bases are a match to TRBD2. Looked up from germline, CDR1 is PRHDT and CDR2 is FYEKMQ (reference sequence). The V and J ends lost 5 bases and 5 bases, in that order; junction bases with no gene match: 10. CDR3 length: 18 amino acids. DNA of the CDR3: TGTGCCAGCAGCGCAGGGACTAGCGGGGGACACCAAACCGGGGAGCTGTTTTTT. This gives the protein CASSAGTSGGHQTGELFF.

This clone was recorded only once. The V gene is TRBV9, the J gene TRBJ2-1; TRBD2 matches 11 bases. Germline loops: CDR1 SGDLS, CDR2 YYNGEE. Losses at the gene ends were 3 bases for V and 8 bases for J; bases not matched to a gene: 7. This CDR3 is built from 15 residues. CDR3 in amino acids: CASSAELAGVDEQFF. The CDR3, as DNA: TGTGCCAGCAGCGCAGAACTAGCGGGAGTTGATGAGCAGTTCTTC.

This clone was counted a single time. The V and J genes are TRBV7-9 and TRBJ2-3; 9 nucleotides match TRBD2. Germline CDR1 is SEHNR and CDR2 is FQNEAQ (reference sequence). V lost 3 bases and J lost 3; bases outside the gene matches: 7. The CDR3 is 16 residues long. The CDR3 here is CASSLVSGSLTDTQYF. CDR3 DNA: TGTGCCAGCAGCTTGGTTAGCGGGAGCCTGACAGATACGCAGTATTTT. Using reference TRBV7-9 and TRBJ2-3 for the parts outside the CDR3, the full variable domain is DTGVSQNPRHKITKRGQNVTFRCDPISEHNRLYWYRQTLGQGPEFLTYFQNEAQLEKSRLLSDRFSAERPKGSFSTLEIQRTEQGDSAMYLCASSLVSGSLTDTQYFGPGTRLTVL.

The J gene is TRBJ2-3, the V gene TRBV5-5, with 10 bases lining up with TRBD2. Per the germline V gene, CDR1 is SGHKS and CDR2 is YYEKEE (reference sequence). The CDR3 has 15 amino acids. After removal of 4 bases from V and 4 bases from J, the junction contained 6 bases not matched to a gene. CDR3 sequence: CASSGLAGVADTQYF. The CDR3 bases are TGTGCCAGCAGCGGTCTAGCGGGAGTCGCAGATACGCAGTATTTT. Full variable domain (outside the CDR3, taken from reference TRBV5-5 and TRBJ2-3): DAGVTQSPTHLIKTRGQQVTLRCSPISGHKSVSWYQQVLGQGPQFIFQYYEKEERGRGNFPDRFSARQFPNYSSELNVNALLLGDSALYLCASSGLAGVADTQYFGPGTRLTVL.